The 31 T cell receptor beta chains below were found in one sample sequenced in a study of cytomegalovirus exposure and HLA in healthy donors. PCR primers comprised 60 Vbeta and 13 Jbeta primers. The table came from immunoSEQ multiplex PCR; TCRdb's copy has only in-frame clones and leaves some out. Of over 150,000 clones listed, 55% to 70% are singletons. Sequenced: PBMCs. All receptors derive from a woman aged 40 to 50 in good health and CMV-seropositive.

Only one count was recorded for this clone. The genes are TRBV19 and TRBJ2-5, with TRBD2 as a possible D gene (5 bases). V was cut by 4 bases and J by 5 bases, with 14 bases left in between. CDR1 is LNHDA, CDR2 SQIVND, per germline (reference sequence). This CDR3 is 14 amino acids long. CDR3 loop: CASSRIAERETQYF. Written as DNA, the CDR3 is TGTGCCAGTAGTAGAATAGCCGAGCGGGAGACCCAGTACTTC.

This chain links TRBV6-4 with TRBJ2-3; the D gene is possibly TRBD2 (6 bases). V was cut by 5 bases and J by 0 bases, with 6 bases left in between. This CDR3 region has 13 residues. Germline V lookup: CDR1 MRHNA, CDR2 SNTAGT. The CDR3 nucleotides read TGTGCCAGCAGTAGCGGGAGCACAGATACGCAGTATTTT. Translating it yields CASSSGSTDTQYF.

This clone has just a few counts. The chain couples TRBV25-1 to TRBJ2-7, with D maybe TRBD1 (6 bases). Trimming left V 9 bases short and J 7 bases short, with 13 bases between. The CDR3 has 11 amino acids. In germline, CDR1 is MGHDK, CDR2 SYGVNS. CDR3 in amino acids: CASTTGLEQYF. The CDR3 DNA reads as TGTGCCAGTACAACAGGGTTAGAGCAGTACTTC.

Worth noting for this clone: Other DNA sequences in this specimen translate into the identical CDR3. CDR3 in DNA: TGTGCCAGCAGCCCGGACAGGGATGAGACCCAGTACTTC. It yields the protein CASSPDRDETQYF. V is TRBV7-3 and J is TRBJ2-5; 8 positions match TRBD1. CDR3 length equals 13 residues. Germline V gene sequence: CDR1 SGHTA, CDR2 FQGTGA. The V segment lost 5 bases and the J segment 5 bases; nucleotides outside the gene matches: 4.

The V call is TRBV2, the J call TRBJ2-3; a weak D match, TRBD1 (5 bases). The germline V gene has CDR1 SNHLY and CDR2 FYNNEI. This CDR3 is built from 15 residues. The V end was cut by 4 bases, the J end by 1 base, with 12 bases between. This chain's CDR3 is CASSGGRAGTDTQYF. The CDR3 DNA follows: TGTGCCAGCAGTGGGGGCAGGGCAGGCACAGATACGCAGTATTTT.

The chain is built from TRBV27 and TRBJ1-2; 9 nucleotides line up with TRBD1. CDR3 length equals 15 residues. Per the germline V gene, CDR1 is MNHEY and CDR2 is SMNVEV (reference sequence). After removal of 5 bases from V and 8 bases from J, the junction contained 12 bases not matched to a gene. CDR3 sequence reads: CASSLEDRGLGGYTF. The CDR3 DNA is TGTGCCAGCAGTCTAGAAGACAGGGGGTTAGGGGGCTACACCTTC.

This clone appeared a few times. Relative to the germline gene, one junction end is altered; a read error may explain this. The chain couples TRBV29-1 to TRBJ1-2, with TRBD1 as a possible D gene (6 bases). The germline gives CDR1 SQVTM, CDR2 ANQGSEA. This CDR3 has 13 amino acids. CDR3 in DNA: TGCAGCGTGGAAGGTCAGGGGAATTATGGCTACCCCTTC. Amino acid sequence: CSVEGQGNYGYPF.

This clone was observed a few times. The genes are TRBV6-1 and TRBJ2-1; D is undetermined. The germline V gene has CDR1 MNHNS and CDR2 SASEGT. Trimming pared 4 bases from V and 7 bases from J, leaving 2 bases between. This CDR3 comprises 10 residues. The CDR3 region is CASSANEQFF. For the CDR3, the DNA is TGTGCCAGCAGTGCTAATGAGCAGTTCTTC.

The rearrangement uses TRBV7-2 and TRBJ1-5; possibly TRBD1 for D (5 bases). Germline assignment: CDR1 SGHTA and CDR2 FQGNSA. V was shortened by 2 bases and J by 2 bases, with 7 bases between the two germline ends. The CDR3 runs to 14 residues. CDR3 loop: CASSLSGGNQPQHF. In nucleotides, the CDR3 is TGTGCCAGCAGCTTATCGGGGGGCAATCAGCCCCAGCATTTT. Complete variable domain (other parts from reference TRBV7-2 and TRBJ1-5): GAGVSQSPSNKVTEKGKDVELRCDPISGHTALYWYRQSLGQGLEFLIYFQGNSAPDKSGLPSDRFSAERTGGSVSTLTIQRTQQEDSAVYLCASSLSGGNQPQHFGDGTRLSIL.

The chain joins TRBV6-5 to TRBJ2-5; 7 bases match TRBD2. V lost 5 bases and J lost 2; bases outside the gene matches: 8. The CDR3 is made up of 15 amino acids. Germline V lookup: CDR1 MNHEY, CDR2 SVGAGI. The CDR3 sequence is CASSPPSSGQETQYF. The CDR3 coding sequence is TGTGCCAGCAGTCCCCCGAGTAGCGGGCAAGAGACCCAGTACTTC.

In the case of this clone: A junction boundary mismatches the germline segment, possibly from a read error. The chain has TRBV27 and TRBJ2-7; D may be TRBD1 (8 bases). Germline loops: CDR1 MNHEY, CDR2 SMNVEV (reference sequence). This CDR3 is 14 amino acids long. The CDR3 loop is CASSPTGGAYVQYF. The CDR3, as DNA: TGTGCCAGCAGTCCCACAGGGGGGGCTTACGTGCAGTACTTC.

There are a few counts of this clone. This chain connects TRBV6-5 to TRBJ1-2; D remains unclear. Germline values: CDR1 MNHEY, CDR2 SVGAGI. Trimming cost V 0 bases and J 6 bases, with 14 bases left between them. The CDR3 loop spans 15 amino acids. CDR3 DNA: TGTGCCAGCAGTTACTCGATAACGGGGAACAATGGCTACACCTTC. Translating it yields CASSYSITGNNGYTF.

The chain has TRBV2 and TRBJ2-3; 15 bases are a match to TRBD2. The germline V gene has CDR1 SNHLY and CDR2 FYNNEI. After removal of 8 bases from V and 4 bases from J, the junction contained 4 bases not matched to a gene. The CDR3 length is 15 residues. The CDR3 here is CASSGTSGRSDTQYF. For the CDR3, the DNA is TGTGCCAGCTCTGGGACTAGCGGGAGGTCAGATACGCAGTATTTT.

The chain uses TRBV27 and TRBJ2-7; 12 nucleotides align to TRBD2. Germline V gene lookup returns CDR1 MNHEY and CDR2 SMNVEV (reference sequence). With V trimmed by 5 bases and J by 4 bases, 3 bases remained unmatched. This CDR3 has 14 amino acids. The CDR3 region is CASSATSGGYEQYF. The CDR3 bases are TGTGCCAGCAGTGCGACTAGCGGGGGTTACGAGCAGTACTTC.

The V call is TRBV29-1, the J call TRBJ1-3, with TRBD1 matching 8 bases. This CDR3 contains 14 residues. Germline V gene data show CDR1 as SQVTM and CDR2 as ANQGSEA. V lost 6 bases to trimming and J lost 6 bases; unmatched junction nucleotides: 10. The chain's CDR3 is CSVQGAGPPNTIYF. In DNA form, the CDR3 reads TGCAGCGTGCAGGGGGCTGGCCCCCCAAACACCATATATTTT.

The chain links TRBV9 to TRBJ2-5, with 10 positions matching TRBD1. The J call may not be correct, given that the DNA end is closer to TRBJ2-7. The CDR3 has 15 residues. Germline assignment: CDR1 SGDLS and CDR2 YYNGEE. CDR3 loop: CASSVGGTGVNEQYF. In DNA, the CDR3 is TGTGCCAGCAGCGTAGGGGGGACAGGGGTCAACGAGCAGTACTTC.

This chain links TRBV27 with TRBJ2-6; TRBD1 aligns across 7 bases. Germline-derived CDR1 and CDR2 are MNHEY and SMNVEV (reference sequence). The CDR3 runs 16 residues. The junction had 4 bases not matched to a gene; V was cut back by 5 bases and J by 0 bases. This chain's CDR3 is CASSGDRASGANVLTF. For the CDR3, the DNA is TGTGCCAGCAGTGGAGACAGGGCCTCTGGGGCCAACGTCCTGACTTTC.

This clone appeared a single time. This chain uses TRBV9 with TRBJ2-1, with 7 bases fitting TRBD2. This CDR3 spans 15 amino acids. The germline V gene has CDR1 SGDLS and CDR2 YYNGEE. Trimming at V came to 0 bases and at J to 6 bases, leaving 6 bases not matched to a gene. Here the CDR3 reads CASSVVAGVGNEQFF. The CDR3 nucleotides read TGTGCCAGCAGCGTAGTTGCGGGAGTGGGCAATGAGCAGTTCTTC.

CDR3: CASSGQGDSYEQYF. In nucleotides, the CDR3 is TGTGCCAGCTCGGGACAGGGGGATTCCTACGAGCAGTACTTC. This sequence joins TRBV18 and TRBJ2-7, with 11 bases that match TRBD1. This CDR3 has 14 residues. V gave up 6 bases and J gave up 1 base; unmatched junction bases: 2. The germline gives CDR1 KGHSH, CDR2 LQKENI.

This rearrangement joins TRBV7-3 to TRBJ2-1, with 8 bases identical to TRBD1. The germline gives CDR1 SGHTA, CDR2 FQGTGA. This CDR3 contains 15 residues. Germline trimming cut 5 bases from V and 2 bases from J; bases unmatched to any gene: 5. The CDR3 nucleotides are TGTGCCAGCAGCCCCCGCAGGGGGCCCTACAATGAGCAGTTCTTC. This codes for CASSPRRGPYNEQFF.

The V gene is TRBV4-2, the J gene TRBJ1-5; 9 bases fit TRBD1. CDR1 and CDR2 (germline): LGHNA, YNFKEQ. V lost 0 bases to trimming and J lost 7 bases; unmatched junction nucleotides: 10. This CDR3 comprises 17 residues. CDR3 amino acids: CASSQEGNTGGGQPQHF. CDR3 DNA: TGTGCCAGCAGCCAAGAAGGTAACACAGGGGGCGGACAGCCCCAGCATTTT.

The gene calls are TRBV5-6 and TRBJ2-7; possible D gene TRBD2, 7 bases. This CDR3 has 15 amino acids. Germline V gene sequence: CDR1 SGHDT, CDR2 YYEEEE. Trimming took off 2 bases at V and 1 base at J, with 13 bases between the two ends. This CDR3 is CASSFGGRGSYEQYF. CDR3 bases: TGTGCCAGCAGCTTCGGGGGGCGAGGATCCTACGAGCAGTACTTC.

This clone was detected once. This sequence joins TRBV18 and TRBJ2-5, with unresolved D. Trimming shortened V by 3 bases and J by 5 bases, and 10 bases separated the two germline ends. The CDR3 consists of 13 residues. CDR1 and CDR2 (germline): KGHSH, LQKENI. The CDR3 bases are TGTGCCAGCTCACCGGAAGACGGGGAGACCCAGTACTTC. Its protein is CASSPEDGETQYF.

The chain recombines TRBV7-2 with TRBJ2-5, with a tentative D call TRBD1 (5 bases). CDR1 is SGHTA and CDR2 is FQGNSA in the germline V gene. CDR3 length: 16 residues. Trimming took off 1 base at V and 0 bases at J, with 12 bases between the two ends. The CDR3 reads CASSLVPGRNQETQYF. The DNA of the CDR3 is TGTGCCAGCAGCTTAGTCCCAGGGCGGAACCAAGAGACCCAGTACTTC.

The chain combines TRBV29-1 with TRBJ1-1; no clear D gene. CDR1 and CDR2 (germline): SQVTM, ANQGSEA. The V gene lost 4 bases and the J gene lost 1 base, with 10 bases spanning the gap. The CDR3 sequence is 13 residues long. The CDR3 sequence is CSVGVQTNTEAFF. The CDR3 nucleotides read TGCAGCGTTGGAGTACAGACGAACACTGAAGCTTTCTTT. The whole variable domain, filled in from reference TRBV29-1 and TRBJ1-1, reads SAVISQKPSRDICQRGTSLTIQCQVDSQVTMMFWYRQQPGQSLTLIATANQGSEATYESGFVIDKFPISRPNLTFSTLTVSNMSPEDSSIYLCSVGVQTNTEAFFGQGTRLTVV.

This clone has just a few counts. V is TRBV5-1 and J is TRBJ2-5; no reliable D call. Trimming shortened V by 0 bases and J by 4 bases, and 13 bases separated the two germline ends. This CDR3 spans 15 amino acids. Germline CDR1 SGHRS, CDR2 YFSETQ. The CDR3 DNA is TGCGCCAGCAGCTTGGCCGGTCTGTCGAGAGAGACCCAGTACTTC. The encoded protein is CASSLAGLSRETQYF.

The CDR3 DNA reads TGTGCCAGCAGCTTAGCGGGGGCTACTACAGATACGCAGTATTTT. It translates to CASSLAGATTDTQYF. V usage is TRBV11-1 and J usage is TRBJ2-3, with D possibly TRBD1 on 6 matching bases. The V end lost 0 bases, the J end lost 3 bases, and 10 bases lay between the germline ends. CDR1 is SGHAT, CDR2 FQDESV, per germline (reference sequence). The CDR3 has 15 amino acids.

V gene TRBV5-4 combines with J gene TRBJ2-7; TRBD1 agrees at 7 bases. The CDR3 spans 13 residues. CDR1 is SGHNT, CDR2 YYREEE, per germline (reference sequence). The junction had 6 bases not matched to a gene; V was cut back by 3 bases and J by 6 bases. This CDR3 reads CASSSRQGSEQYF. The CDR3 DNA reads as TGTGCCAGCAGCTCCAGACAGGGAAGCGAGCAGTACTTC.

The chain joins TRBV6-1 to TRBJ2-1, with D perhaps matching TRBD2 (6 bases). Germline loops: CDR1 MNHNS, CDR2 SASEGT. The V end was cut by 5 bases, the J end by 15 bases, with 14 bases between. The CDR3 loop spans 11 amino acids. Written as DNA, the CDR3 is TGTGCCAGCAGTCTGACTAGTAAGGGGTTCTTC. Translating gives CASSLTSKGFF.

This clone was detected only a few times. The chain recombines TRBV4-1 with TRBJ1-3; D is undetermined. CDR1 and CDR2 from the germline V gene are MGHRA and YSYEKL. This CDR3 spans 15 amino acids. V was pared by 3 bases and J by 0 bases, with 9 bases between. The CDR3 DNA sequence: TGCGCCAGCAGCCACACCGGGAGCTCTGGAAACACCATATATTTT. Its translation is CASSHTGSSGNTIYF.

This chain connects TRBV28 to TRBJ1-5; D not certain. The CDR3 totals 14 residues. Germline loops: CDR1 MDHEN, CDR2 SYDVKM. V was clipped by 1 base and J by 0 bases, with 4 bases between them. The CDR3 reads CASSLSDSNQPQHF. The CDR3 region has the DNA TGTGCCAGCAGTTTATCAGATAGCAATCAGCCCCAGCATTTT.